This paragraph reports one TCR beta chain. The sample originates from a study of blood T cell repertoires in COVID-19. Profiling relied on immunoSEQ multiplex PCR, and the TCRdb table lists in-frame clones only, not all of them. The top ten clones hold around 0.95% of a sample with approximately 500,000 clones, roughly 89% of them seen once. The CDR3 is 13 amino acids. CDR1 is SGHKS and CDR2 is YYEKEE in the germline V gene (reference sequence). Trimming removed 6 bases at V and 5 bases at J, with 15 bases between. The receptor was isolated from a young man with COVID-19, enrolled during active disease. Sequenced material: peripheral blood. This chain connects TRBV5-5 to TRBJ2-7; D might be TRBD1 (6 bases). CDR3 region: CASKSDRSDEQYF. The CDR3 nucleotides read TGTGCCAGCAAAAGCGACAGGTCGGACGAGCAGTACTTC. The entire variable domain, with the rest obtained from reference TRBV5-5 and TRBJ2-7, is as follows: DAGVTQSPTHLIKTRGQQVTLRCSPISGHKSVSWYQQVLGQGPQFIFQYYEKEERGRGNFPDRFSARQFPNYSSELNVNALLLGDSALYLCASKSDRSDEQYFGPGTRLTVT.